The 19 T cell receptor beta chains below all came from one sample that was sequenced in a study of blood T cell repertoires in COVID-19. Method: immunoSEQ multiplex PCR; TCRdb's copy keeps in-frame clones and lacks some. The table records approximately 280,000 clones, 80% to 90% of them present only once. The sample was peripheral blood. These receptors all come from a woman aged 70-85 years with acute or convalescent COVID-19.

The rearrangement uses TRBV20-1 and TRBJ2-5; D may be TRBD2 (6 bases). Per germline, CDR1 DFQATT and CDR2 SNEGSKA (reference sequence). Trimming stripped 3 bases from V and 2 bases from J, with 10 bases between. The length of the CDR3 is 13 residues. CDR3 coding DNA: TGCAGTGCTAGTTCGGCGGGGCAAGAGACCCAGTACTTC. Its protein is CSASSAGQETQYF.

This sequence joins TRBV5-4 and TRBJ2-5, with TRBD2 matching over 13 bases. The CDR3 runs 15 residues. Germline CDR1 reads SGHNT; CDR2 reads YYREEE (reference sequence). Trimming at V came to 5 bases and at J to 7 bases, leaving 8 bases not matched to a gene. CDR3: CASSYGLAGDGTQYF. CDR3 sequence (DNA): TGTGCCAGCAGTTATGGACTAGCGGGGGATGGGACCCAGTACTTC.

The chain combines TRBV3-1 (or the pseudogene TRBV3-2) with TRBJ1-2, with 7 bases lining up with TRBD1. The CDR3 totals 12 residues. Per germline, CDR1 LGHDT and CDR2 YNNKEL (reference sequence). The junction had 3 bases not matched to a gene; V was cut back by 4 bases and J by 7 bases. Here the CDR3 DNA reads TGTGCCAGCAGCCGTTACAGGGGTGGCTACACCTTC. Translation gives CASSRYRGGYTF.

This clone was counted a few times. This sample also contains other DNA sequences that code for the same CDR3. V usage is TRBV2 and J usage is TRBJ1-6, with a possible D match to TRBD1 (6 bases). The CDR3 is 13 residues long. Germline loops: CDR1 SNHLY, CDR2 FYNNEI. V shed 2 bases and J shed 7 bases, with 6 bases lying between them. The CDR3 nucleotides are TGTGCCAGCAGTGAACAGGGGAATTCACCCCTCCACTTT. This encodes CASSEQGNSPLHF.

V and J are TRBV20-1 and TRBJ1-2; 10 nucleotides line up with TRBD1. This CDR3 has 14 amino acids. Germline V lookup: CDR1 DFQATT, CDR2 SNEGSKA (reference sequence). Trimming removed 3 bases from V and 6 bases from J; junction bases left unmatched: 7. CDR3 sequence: CSASLPGQGNGYTF. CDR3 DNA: TGCAGTGCTAGTTTACCGGGACAGGGGAATGGCTACACCTTC.

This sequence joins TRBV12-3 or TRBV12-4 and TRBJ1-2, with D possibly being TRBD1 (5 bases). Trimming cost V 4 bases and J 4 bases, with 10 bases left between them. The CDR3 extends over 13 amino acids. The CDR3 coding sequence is TGTGCCAGCAGTTCAGACAGATTCTATGGCTACACCTTC. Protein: CASSSDRFYGYTF.

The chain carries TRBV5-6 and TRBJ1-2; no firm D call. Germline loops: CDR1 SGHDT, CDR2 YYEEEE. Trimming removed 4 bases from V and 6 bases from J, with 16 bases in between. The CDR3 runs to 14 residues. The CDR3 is CASSKPQQRNGYTF. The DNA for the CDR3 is TGTGCCAGCAGCAAACCTCAACAACGTAATGGCTACACCTTC.

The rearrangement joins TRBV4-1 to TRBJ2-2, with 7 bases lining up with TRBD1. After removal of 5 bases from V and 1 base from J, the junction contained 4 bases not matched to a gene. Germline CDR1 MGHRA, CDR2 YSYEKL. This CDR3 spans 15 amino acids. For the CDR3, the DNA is TGCGCCAGCAGCGTCCGGGACAGGAACACCGGGGAGCTGTTTTTT. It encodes CASSVRDRNTGELFF.

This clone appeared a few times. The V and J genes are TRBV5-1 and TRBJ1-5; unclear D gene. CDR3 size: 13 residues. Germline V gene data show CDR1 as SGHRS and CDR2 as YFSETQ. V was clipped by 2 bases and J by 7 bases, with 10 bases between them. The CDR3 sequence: CASSFNGGQPQHF. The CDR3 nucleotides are TGCGCCAGCAGCTTCAATGGAGGCCAGCCCCAGCATTTT.

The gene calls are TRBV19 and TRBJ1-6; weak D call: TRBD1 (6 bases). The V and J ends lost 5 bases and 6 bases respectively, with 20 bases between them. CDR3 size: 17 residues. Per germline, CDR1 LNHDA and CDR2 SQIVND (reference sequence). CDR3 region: CASSHRTTGTANSPLHF. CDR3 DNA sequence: TGTGCCAGTAGTCATCGAACGACAGGAACCGCTAATTCACCCCTCCACTTT. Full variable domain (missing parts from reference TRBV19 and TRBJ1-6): DGGITQSPKYLFRKEGQNVTLSCEQNLNHDAMYWYRQDPGQGLRLIYYSQIVNDFQKGDIAEGYSVSREKKESFPLTVTSAQKNPTAFYLCASSHRTTGTANSPLHFGNGTRLTVT.

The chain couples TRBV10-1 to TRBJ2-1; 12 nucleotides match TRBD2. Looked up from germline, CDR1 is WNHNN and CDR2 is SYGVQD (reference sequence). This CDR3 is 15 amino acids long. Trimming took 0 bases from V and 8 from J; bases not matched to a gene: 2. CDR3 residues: CASSESPSGGDEQFF. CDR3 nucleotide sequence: TGCGCCAGCAGTGAGTCGCCTAGCGGGGGGGATGAGCAGTTCTTC.

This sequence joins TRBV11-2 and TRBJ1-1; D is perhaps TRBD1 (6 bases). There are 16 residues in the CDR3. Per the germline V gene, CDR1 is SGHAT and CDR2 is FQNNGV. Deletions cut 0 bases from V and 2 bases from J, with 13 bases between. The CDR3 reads CASSLEGGLINTEAFF. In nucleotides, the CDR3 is TGTGCCAGCAGCTTAGAAGGGGGATTGATTAACACTGAAGCTTTCTTT.

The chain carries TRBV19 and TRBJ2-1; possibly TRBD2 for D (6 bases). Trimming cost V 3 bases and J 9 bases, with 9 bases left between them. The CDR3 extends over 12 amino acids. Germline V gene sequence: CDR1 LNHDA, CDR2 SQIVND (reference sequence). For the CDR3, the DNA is TGTGCCAGTAGTATCATCGGGGGTGAGCAGTTCTTC. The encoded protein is CASSIIGGEQFF.

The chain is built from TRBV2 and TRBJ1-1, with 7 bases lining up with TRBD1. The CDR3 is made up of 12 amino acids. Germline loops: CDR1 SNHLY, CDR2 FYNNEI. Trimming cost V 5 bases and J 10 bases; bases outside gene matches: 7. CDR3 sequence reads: CASSFDRAIAFF. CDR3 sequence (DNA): TGTGCCAGCAGTTTCGACAGGGCAATAGCTTTCTTT. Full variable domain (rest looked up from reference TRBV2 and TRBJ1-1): EPEVTQTPSHQVTQMGQEVILRCVPISNHLYFYWYRQILGQKVEFLVSFYNNEISEKSEIFDDQFSVERPDGSNFTLKIRSTKLEDSAMYFCASSFDRAIAFFGQGTRLTVV.

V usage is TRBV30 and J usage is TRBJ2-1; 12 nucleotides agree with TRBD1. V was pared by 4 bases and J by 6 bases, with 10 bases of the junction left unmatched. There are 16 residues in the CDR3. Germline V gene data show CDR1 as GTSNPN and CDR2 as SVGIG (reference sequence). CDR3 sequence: CAWMVGQGATRNEQFF. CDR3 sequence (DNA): TGTGCCTGGATGGTGGGACAGGGGGCAACTCGCAATGAGCAGTTCTTC.

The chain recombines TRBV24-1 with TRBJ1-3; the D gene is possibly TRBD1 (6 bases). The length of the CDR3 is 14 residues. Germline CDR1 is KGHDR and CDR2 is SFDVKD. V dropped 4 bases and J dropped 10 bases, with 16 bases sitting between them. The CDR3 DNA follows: TGTGCCACCAGTGACCCTGGACAGCCGGGAACCATATATTTT. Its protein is CATSDPGQPGTIYF.

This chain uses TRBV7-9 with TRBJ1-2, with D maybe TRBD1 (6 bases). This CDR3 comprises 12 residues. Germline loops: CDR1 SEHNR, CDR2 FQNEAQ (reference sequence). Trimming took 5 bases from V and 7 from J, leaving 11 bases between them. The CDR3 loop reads CASSRHRAGYTF. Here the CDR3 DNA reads TGTGCCAGCAGCCGACACAGGGCTGGCTACACCTTC.

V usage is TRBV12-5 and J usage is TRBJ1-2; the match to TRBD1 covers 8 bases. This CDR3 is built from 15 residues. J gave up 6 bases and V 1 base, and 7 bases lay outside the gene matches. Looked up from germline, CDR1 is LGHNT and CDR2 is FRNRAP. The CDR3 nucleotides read TGTGCTAGTGGTTTGGGGCCAGGGGGCGGGGATGGCTACACCTTC. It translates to CASGLGPGGGDGYTF.

CDR3 bases: TGTGCCAGCAGCTTAGCGCAGGGCAACTATGGCTACACCTTC. Residues: CASSLAQGNYGYTF. The rearrangement links TRBV7-8 to TRBJ1-2, with D possibly being TRBD1 (5 bases). CDR1 SGHVS and CDR2 FQNEAQ come from the germline V gene. The CDR3 extends over 14 amino acids. The V and J ends lost 0 bases and 2 bases respectively, with 7 bases between them.